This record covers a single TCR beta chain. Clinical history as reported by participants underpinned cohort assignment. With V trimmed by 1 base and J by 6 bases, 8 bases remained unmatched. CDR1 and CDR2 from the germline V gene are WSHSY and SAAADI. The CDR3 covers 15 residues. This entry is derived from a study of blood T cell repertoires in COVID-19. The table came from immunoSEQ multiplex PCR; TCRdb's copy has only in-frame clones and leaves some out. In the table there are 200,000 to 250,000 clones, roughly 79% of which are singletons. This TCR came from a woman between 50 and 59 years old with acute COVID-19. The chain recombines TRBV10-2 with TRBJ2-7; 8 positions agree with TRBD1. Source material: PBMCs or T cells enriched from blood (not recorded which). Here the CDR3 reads CASSEYWQGASEQYF. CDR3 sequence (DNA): TGCGCCAGCAGTGAGTACTGGCAGGGGGCGTCCGAGCAGTACTTC.